Shown below are 11 T cell receptor beta chains from a single sample sequenced in a study of blood T cell repertoires in COVID-19. Profiled with immunoSEQ multiplex PCR; TCRdb holds only in-frame clones, not every one. The table includes about 150,000 clones, 75% to 85% detected once. Material for sequencing was peripheral blood. The receptors here all came from a human donor with acute or convalescent COVID-19. The donor label of this sample is uncertain.

This clone was recorded a few times. The chain employs TRBV2 and TRBJ2-2; D is unresolved. Germline CDR1 SNHLY, CDR2 FYNNEI. The CDR3 spans 13 residues. Trimming pared 7 bases from V and 2 bases from J, leaving 8 bases between. In nucleotides, the CDR3 is TGTGCCAGCAAGACTTCCAACACCGGGGAGCTGTTTTTT. Translation: CASKTSNTGELFF.

The V gene is TRBV4-1, the J gene TRBJ1-2, with D perhaps matching TRBD1 (5 bases). Germline CDR1 and CDR2: MGHRA and YSYEKL. V shed 2 bases and J shed 4 bases, with 14 bases lying between them. This CDR3 region has 15 residues. The CDR3 nucleotides are TGCGCCAGCAGCCAACTGACAGCTTCGATCTATGGCTACACCTTC. Residues: CASSQLTASIYGYTF.

The rearrangement joins TRBV29-1 to TRBJ2-1, with unresolved D. Germline CDR1 reads SQVTM; CDR2 reads ANQGSEA. The CDR3 sequence is 10 residues long. Deletions cut 4 bases from V and 8 bases from J, with 6 bases between. The CDR3 spells CSVAGDEQFF. CDR3 bases: TGCAGCGTTGCCGGAGATGAGCAGTTCTTC.

The V gene is TRBV19, the J gene TRBJ1-5; 8 bases line up with TRBD1. The CDR3 length is 16 residues. Germline assignment: CDR1 LNHDA and CDR2 SQIVND (reference sequence). The V and J ends lost 6 bases and 0 bases, in that order; junction bases with no gene match: 7. The CDR3 loop reads CASRYRGEYSNQPQHF. In DNA form, the CDR3 reads TGTGCCAGTAGATACAGGGGGGAATATAGCAATCAGCCCCAGCATTTT.

This chain joins TRBV19 and TRBJ1-5; D remains ambiguous. Between the trimmed V and J ends, which lost 8 bases and 0 bases, there was a span of 14 bases. The length of the CDR3 is 15 residues. Germline V gives CDR1 LNHDA, CDR2 SQIVND (reference sequence). This chain's CDR3 is CASRRGAYSNQPQHF. CDR3 DNA sequence: TGTGCCAGTCGGAGAGGAGCTTATAGCAATCAGCCCCAGCATTTT.

V and J are TRBV18 and TRBJ2-6; 9 bases agree with TRBD1. The germline gives CDR1 KGHSH, CDR2 LQKENI. J was trimmed by 0 bases and V by 2 bases; bases with no gene match: 2. This CDR3 is 17 amino acids long. CDR3 nucleotide sequence: TGTGCCAGCTCACCAAGGGACAGGGACTCTGGGGCCAACGTCCTGACTTTC. Its translation: CASSPRDRDSGANVLTF.

The chain combines TRBV19 with TRBJ1-5; TRBD1 is a possible D gene (5 bases). The CDR3 runs 13 residues. Germline CDR1 and CDR2: LNHDA and SQIVND (reference sequence). V was cut by 5 bases and J by 4 bases, with 9 bases left in between. The CDR3 is CASSWRGNQPQHF. CDR3 in DNA: TGTGCCAGTAGTTGGCGGGGGAATCAGCCCCAGCATTTT.

The chain links TRBV14 to TRBJ2-5; TRBD1 matches 10 bases. Germline V gives CDR1 SGHDN, CDR2 FVKESK. CDR3 length equals 15 residues. The V gene end was trimmed by 2 bases and the J gene end by 3 bases; junction bases not matched to a gene: 3. CDR3 region: CASSQRTGGEETQYF. The CDR3 bases are TGTGCCAGCAGCCAACGGACAGGGGGGGAAGAGACCCAGTACTTC. Together with reference TRBV14 and TRBJ2-5, the CDR3 gives the full variable domain: EAGVTQFPSHSVIEKGQTVTLRCDPISGHDNLYWYRRVMGKEIKFLLHFVKESKQDESGMPNNRFLAERTGGTYSTLKVQPAELEDSGVYFCASSQRTGGEETQYFGPGTRLLVL.

V usage is TRBV7-2 and J usage is TRBJ1-5; no clear D gene. The CDR3 loop spans 15 amino acids. CDR1 and CDR2 from the germline V gene are SGHTA and FQGNSA. Trimming removed 3 bases at V and 0 bases at J, with 9 bases between. The CDR3 reads CASSLGPYSNQPQHF. The CDR3 DNA is TGTGCCAGCAGCTTGGGCCCGTATAGCAATCAGCCCCAGCATTTT.

The chain uses TRBV19 and TRBJ1-4, with TRBD1 matching 10 bases. This CDR3 is 14 amino acids long. The germline V gene has CDR1 LNHDA and CDR2 SQIVND (reference sequence). V dropped 8 bases and J dropped 11; count of bases not matched to a gene: 11. DNA of the CDR3: TGTGCCAGTCGGACTGGGACAGGGGAGCCGAAACTGTTTTTT. Translation gives CASRTGTGEPKLFF.

This chain uses TRBV13 with TRBJ1-6, with a tentative D call TRBD1 (5 bases). Deletions cut 2 bases from V and 9 bases from J, with 11 bases between. In germline, CDR1 is PRHDT, CDR2 FYEKMQ (reference sequence). The CDR3 has 14 residues. The CDR3 protein is CASSLRGKSSPLHF. As DNA, the CDR3 is TGTGCCAGCAGCTTAAGGGGAAAGAGTTCACCCCTCCACTTT.